The entry that follows covers one T cell receptor (beta chain) sequence. Its antigen is unknown. This sample was included in a study of response to subunit inactivated influenza vaccine. Overall study findings and caveats: Each seasonal flu vaccination may recruit only limited new T cells, authors suggested.

The length of the CDR3 is 14 residues. With V trimmed by 0 bases and J by 5 bases, 3 bases remained unmatched. Germline V lookup: CDR1 SGHTA, CDR2 FQGNSA. MiXCR, run by TCRdb on the RT-PCR reads, gives a single entry per CDR3 protein. The sample has more than 600,000 distinct CDR3 sequences, 15% to 20% seen once. Material: PBMCs from blood, obtained 4 to 6 days after vaccination. The chain couples TRBV7-2 to TRBJ1-2; 7 positions match TRBD1. This sequence was found in a man aged 50 or older who received an inactivated influenza vaccine. As DNA, the CDR3 is TGTGCCAGCAGCTTAGCCCCCAGGGGGTATGGCTACACCTTC. This translates into CASSLAPRGYGYTF.